Below, 17 T cell receptor beta chains from the same sample are listed, as sequenced in a study of tumor-infiltrating lymphocytes in primary liver carcinoma. Germline DNA was also extracted, while the blood RNA originated from unsorted whole blood. Using a constant-region primer together with ProtoScript II reverse transcriptase, TCR beta cDNA was made from approximately 500 ng of total RNA. Three nested multiplex PCR rounds, a slightly modified ARM-PCR method, built the TCR beta libraries. Each of the first two PCR rounds ran nine to ten cycles with TRBV1-TRBV30 forward and C-beta reverse primers. TCRdb used MiXCR to reprocess the multiplex PCR reads, holding one entry per CDR3 protein. The table shows about 320,000 distinct CDR3 sequences, with more than 55% occurring only once. Specimen: peripheral blood. The receptors derive from a woman aged 25 to 39 with primary liver carcinoma and hepatitis B virus infection.

About this clonotype: One end of the junction varies from germline; a read error may be responsible. The V and J genes are TRBV6-5 and TRBJ2-7, with D possibly being TRBD1 or TRBD2 (5 bases each). The germline CDR1 and CDR2 sequences are MNHEY and SVGAGI. This CDR3 contains 15 residues. CDR3 loop: CTSSQGGMSRGEQYF. As DNA, the CDR3 is TGTACCAGCAGTCAAGGCGGCATGTCGAGGGGCGAGCAGTACTTC.

This clonotype was observed a few times. This chain joins TRBV6-2 or TRBV6-3 and TRBJ2-1; 9 nucleotides agree with TRBD2. CDR1 and CDR2 from the germline V gene are MNHEY and SVGEGT. V trimming: 7 bases; J trimming: 7 bases; junction bases outside the gene matches: 11. The CDR3 sequence is 15 residues long. The CDR3 reads CASTMIETSGNEQFF. The CDR3, as DNA: TGTGCCAGCACCATGATCGAGACTAGCGGTAATGAGCAGTTCTTC.

This clonotype was detected only once. A much larger clone lies a single base off, so this may be a read error. The CDR3 reads CASSSYRQGTDTQYF. As DNA, the CDR3 is TGTGCCAGCAGTTCCTACCGACAGGGGACAGATACGCAGTATTTT. The gene calls are TRBV6-2 or TRBV6-3 and TRBJ2-3; 8 nucleotides line up with TRBD1. The germline V gene has CDR1 MNHEY and CDR2 SVGEGT. There are 15 residues in the CDR3. The J segment lost 3 bases and the V segment lost 4 bases, leaving 6 bases of the junction unmatched.

A word on this clonotype: A single base separates this from a much larger clone, so it may be a read error. The chain carries TRBV6-2 or TRBV6-3 and TRBJ2-2, with no clear D. This CDR3 contains 14 residues. The germline CDR1 and CDR2 sequences are MNHEY and SVGEGT. Trimming stripped 4 bases from V and 5 bases from J, with 11 bases between. CDR3 nucleotide sequence: TGTGCCAGCAGTTCCCTCGTGCGGACCGGGGAGCTGTTTTTT. Protein: CASSSLVRTGELFF.

For this clonotype: A junction end diverges from the germline sequence, so it may reflect a read error. The chain is built from TRBV11-2 and TRBJ2-2; D is unclear. The CDR3 is 14 residues long. Germline assignment: CDR1 SGHAT and CDR2 FQNNGV. The CDR3 DNA sequence: TGTGCCAGCAGCGTGTACTGGAACAGCGGGGAGCTGTTTTTT. Protein: CASSVYWNSGELFF.

This sequence joins TRBV5-5 and TRBJ1-2; D possibly corresponds to TRBD1 (6 bases). The V end was cut by 4 bases, the J end by 8 bases, with 18 bases between. The CDR3 covers 14 residues. Germline CDR1 SGHKS, CDR2 YYEKEE (reference sequence). CDR3 protein: CASSRTDGLEGYTF. As DNA, the CDR3 is TGTGCCAGCAGCCGGACAGATGGACTGGAAGGCTACACCTTC.

The V and J genes are TRBV4-1 and TRBJ2-7; 8 bases align to TRBD1. Per the germline V gene, CDR1 is MGHRA and CDR2 is YSYEKL. V lost 1 base and J lost 0; bases outside the gene matches: 5. CDR3 size: 16 residues. The CDR3 here is CASSQGPDRGSYEQYF. The CDR3 DNA is TGCGCCAGCAGCCAAGGTCCAGACAGGGGCTCCTACGAGCAGTACTTC.

At least ten counts were recorded for this clonotype. The rearrangement joins TRBV6-1 to TRBJ2-1; weak D call: TRBD1 (6 bases). V lost 2 bases to trimming and J lost 0 bases, with 14 bases between them. This CDR3 is built from 17 residues. Germline CDR1 and CDR2: MNHNS and SASEGT. The CDR3 reads CASSERGSGNSYNEQFF. DNA for the CDR3: TGTGCCAGCAGTGAAAGGGGGAGCGGTAACTCCTACAATGAGCAGTTCTTC.

The rearrangement joins TRBV4-2 to TRBJ2-7; 7 bases fit TRBD2. The CDR3 length is 18 residues. Germline V gene data show CDR1 as LGHNA and CDR2 as YNFKEQ. The V gene end was trimmed by 0 bases and the J gene end by 5 bases; junction bases not matched to a gene: 16. CDR3 loop: CASSQDLGGSPPANEQYF. CDR3 sequence (DNA): TGTGCCAGCAGCCAAGATCTGGGCGGGAGTCCGCCGGCTAACGAGCAGTACTTC.

The chain links TRBV12-3 or TRBV12-4 to TRBJ1-1; D gene ambiguous. The V and J ends lost 8 bases and 5 bases respectively, with 18 bases between them. CDR3 length equals 14 residues. The CDR3 nucleotides read TGTGCCAGCCTAATCGGAAATTCGGGGACTGAAGCTTTCTTT. Translating it yields CASLIGNSGTEAFF.

In this sample, this clonotype turned up a few times. The chain uses TRBV28 and TRBJ1-5; maybe TRBD1 (5 bases). From germline, CDR1 is MDHEN and CDR2 SYDVKM. The CDR3 spans 15 residues. The V and J ends lost 8 bases and 11 bases respectively, with 25 bases between them. CDR3 amino acids: CASRSGGEGLGAQHF. Here the CDR3 DNA reads TGTGCCAGCCGTTCGGGGGGTGAGGGGCTTGGGGCCCAGCATTTT. Complete variable domain (other parts from reference TRBV28 and TRBJ1-5): DVKVTQSSRYLVKRTGEKVFLECVQDMDHENMFWYRQDPGLGLRLIYFSYDVKMKEKGDIPEGYSVSREKKERFSLILESASTNQTSMYLCASRSGGEGLGAQHFGDGTRLSIL.

In regard to this clonotype: An end of the junction differs from the germline gene, which may be a read error. The gene calls are TRBV11-2 and TRBJ2-3, with D uncertain. Germline V gene lookup returns CDR1 SGHAT and CDR2 FQNNGV. The CDR3 spans 15 residues. The CDR3 DNA follows: TGTGCCAGCACCTTAGGCGGATATAGCACAGATACGCAGTATTTT. This gives the protein CASTLGGYSTDTQYF. Filled out from reference TRBV11-2 and TRBJ2-3, the complete variable domain reads EAGVAQSPRYKIIEKRQSVAFWCNPISGHATLYWYQQILGQGPKLLIQFQNNGVVDDSQLPKDRFSAERLKGVDSTLKIQPAKLEDSAVYLCASTLGGYSTDTQYFGPGTRLTVL.

The rearrangement joins TRBV7-9 to TRBJ2-5; TRBD2 is a possible D gene (6 bases). Between the trimmed V and J ends, which lost 4 bases and 2 bases, there was a span of 26 bases. CDR1 is SEHNR, CDR2 FQNEAQ, per germline (reference sequence). The CDR3 loop spans 19 amino acids. The CDR3 protein is CASSYARGNKWETQETQYF. CDR3 DNA sequence: TGTGCCAGCAGCTACGCCCGGGGGAATAAGTGGGAAACACAAGAGACCCAGTACTTC.

This clonotype was found a few times. The V call is TRBV6-5, the J call TRBJ2-5; D gene ambiguous. The germline V gene encodes CDR1 MNHEY and CDR2 SVGAGI. V lost 2 bases and J lost 7, with 5 bases in between. The CDR3 spans 11 residues. DNA for the CDR3: TGTGCCAGCAGTTACGTAGGGACCCAGTACTTC. Its protein product is CASSYVGTQYF.

This clonotype was found many times. The chain is built from TRBV29-1 and TRBJ2-3; D is perhaps TRBD1 (6 bases). The CDR3 runs 13 residues. CDR1 SQVTM and CDR2 ANQGSEA come from the germline V gene. With 4 bases removed from V and 0 bases from J, the gap between germline ends came to 8 bases. The CDR3 region is CSVVQGSTDTQYF. In nucleotides, the CDR3 is TGCAGCGTTGTACAGGGTAGCACAGATACGCAGTATTTT.

This clonotype was found many times. This sequence joins TRBV6-5 and TRBJ2-6; 7 nucleotides line up with TRBD1. CDR3 length: 16 residues. J lost 4 bases, V lost 5 bases, and 8 bases had no gene match. Germline lookup yields CDR1 MNHEY and CDR2 SVGAGI. This CDR3 reads CASSDYRGRGANVLTF. CDR3 DNA: TGTGCCAGCAGTGACTACAGGGGAAGAGGGGCCAACGTCCTGACTTTC.

The chain has TRBV6-2 or TRBV6-3 and TRBJ2-1, with no clear D. Trimming left V 2 bases short and J 5 bases short, with 7 bases between. The CDR3 runs to 13 residues. The V gene's germline CDR1 is MNHEY and CDR2 SVGEGT. The CDR3: CASSYAGHNEQFF. In nucleotides, the CDR3 is TGTGCCAGCAGTTACGCCGGCCACAATGAGCAGTTCTTC.